The TCR beta chain under discussion was sequenced for a study of blood T cells in healthy people across ages. General observations from the study: More naive CD4+ cells and higher diversity were found in long-lived than in aged donors.

The second PCR ran 7 to 11 cycles with a sample-barcoded 5' primer and J-beta primers. TCRdb used MiXCR to reprocess the 5' RACE reads, holding one entry per CDR3 protein. The table shows hundreds of thousands of distinct CDR3 sequences, with around 49% occurring only once. Isolation per sample recovered at least 6 million PBMCs. This clonotype was seen only once. Its antigen remains unidentified. The sequence was obtained from a woman in her sixties or seventies in good health. What was sequenced was blood.

CDR3 in amino acids: CASSLPLRTTGEQFF. In nucleotides, the CDR3 is TGTGCCAGCAGCTTACCACTCAGGACAACGGGTGAGCAGTTCTTC. V is TRBV7-9 and J is TRBJ2-1; TRBD1 might be the D (5 bases). This CDR3 has 15 residues. Trimming pared 2 bases from V and 9 bases from J, leaving 17 bases between. Germline CDR1 SEHNR, CDR2 FQNEAQ (reference sequence). Full variable domain (rest looked up from reference TRBV7-9 and TRBJ2-1): DTGVSQNPRHKITKRGQNVTFRCDPISEHNRLYWYRQTLGQGPEFLTYFQNEAQLEKSRLLSDRFSAERPKGSFSTLEIQRTEQGDSAMYLCASSLPLRTTGEQFFGPGTRLTVL.